Listed here are 20 T cell receptor beta chains from one sample, sequenced in a study of T cells in Graves' hyperthyroidism and ophthalmopathy. The CDR3 regions of TCR beta were amplified from RNA transcripts. Researchers ran a first-round RT-PCR on the TCR CDR3 using the HTBI primer set. Via MiXCR, TCRdb re-called the multiplex PCR reads, giving one row per CDR3 protein. This sample has a few hundred thousand distinct CDR3 sequences, with approximately 14% found just once. The sequenced material came from blood. Receptors originate from a woman aged 25-40 years with Graves' hyperthyroidism that later progressed to Graves' ophthalmopathy.

This clonotype has only a few counts. V is TRBV25-1 and J is TRBJ1-1; TRBD1 agrees at 8 bases. Germline CDR1 MGHDK, CDR2 SYGVNS. V was pared by 2 bases and J by 8 bases, with 7 bases of the junction left unmatched. The CDR3 is 14 residues long. CDR3 coding DNA: TGTGCCAGCAGTGAAGGGGACAGGACCTACGAAGCTTTCTTT. Protein product: CASSEGDRTYEAFF.

The chain combines TRBV20-1 with TRBJ2-7; TRBD2 matches 10 bases. Trimming at V came to 5 bases and at J to 2 bases, leaving 3 bases not matched to a gene. Germline CDR1 DFQATT, CDR2 SNEGSKA (reference sequence). The CDR3 spans 13 residues. In nucleotides, the CDR3 is TGCAGTGCTGTACTAGCGGGAACCTACGAGCAGTACTTC. It yields the protein CSAVLAGTYEQYF.

This clonotype was counted many times. The chain combines TRBV27 with TRBJ2-5; D might be TRBD1 (6 bases). Germline assignment: CDR1 MNHEY and CDR2 SMNVEV (reference sequence). This CDR3 has 12 residues. V dropped 4 bases and J dropped 5 bases, with 8 bases sitting between them. CDR3 amino acids: CASSYRDETQYF. CDR3 DNA sequence: TGTGCCAGCAGTTACAGGGATGAGACCCAGTACTTC.

V gene TRBV11-2 combines with J gene TRBJ2-5, with TRBD2 matching over 8 bases. The CDR3 is 15 amino acids. The germline gives CDR1 SGHAT, CDR2 FQNNGV. V dropped 8 bases and J dropped 5; count of bases not matched to a gene: 13. The CDR3 nucleotides read TGTGCCAGCGACGTCTCGACGGGAGGGGGGGAGACCCAGTACTTC. The encoded protein is CASDVSTGGGETQYF.

This clonotype has ten or more counts. The gene calls are TRBV27 and TRBJ1-5; 7 bases agree with TRBD1. The CDR3 runs 19 residues. With 0 bases clipped from V and 4 bases from J, the junction kept 15 bases outside the gene matches. From germline, CDR1 is MNHEY and CDR2 SMNVEV (reference sequence). In DNA form, the CDR3 reads TGTGCCAGCAGTTTATCGAGAGGGGGCGGCAGGGTGAGAAATCAGCCCCAGCATTTT. This sequence encodes CASSLSRGGGRVRNQPQHF.

This clonotype occurred many times. The chain uses TRBV10-3 and TRBJ2-7, with a possible D match to TRBD2 (7 bases). Deletions cut 10 bases from V and 2 bases from J, with 12 bases between. Germline CDR1 ENHRY, CDR2 SYGVKD. The CDR3 is 12 amino acids. The CDR3 DNA follows: TGTGCCACCTGGGGGGGCACCTACGAGCAGTACTTC. Translation: CATWGGTYEQYF.

This clonotype was seen at least ten times. The gene calls are TRBV7-3 and TRBJ2-2; possibly TRBD2 for D (5 bases). CDR3 length equals 16 residues. Deletions cut 4 bases from V and 1 base from J, with 13 bases between. Germline assignment: CDR1 SGHTA and CDR2 FQGTGA. Here the CDR3 reads CASSSERGGNTGELFF. The CDR3 DNA follows: TGTGCCAGCAGCTCTGAGAGAGGAGGGAACACCGGGGAGCTGTTTTTT.

This clonotype came up many times. The chain couples TRBV10-3 to TRBJ2-7, with D hard to call. Trimming left V 8 bases short and J 0 bases short, with 11 bases between. Germline values: CDR1 ENHRY, CDR2 SYGVKD. The CDR3 is 13 amino acids. CDR3 in amino acids: CAIGRPSSYEQYF. The CDR3 nucleotides read TGTGCCATCGGACGTCCCAGCTCCTACGAGCAGTACTTC.

There are many counts of this clonotype. The chain couples TRBV27 to TRBJ2-1; D is possibly TRBD1 or TRBD2 (6 bases each). The CDR3 covers 16 residues. Looked up from germline, CDR1 is MNHEY and CDR2 is SMNVEV (reference sequence). Between the trimmed V and J ends, which lost 0 bases and 8 bases, there was a span of 17 bases. CDR3 loop: CASSLSFLRGEDEQFF. The CDR3 DNA follows: TGTGCCAGCAGTTTATCGTTCTTAAGGGGGGAAGATGAGCAGTTCTTC.

This clonotype showed up just a few times. The V and J genes are TRBV29-1 and TRBJ2-1; tentatively, D is TRBD1 or TRBD2 (5 bases each). The germline V and J ends were trimmed by 3 bases and 1 base, with 22 bases remaining between them. This CDR3 region has 18 residues. The germline V gene has CDR1 SQVTM and CDR2 ANQGSEA. CDR3 sequence reads: CSVEGPADHVGSYNEQFF. In DNA form, the CDR3 reads TGCAGCGTTGAGGGACCCGCGGATCACGTAGGGTCCTACAATGAGCAGTTCTTC.

This clonotype appeared many times. The V gene is TRBV9, the J gene TRBJ2-6; the D is unclear. The germline V gene has CDR1 SGDLS and CDR2 YYNGEE. V lost 0 bases, J lost 1 base, and 5 bases lay in between. The CDR3 runs to 15 residues. The CDR3 DNA follows: TGTGCCAGCAGCGTAGTTGGGTCTGGGGCCAACGTCCTGACTTTC. It is translated as CASSVVGSGANVLTF.

Comment on this clonotype: This sequence may be a read error, since a much larger clone differs from it by one base. This chain uses TRBV12-3 or TRBV12-4 with TRBJ2-2; D not certain. The CDR3 totals 14 residues. Here the CDR3 reads CASGLTRRDGELFF. CDR3 DNA: TGTGCCAGCGGTTTAACCCGAAGGGACGGGGAGCTGTTTTTT.

The table lists this clonotype with many counts. The rearrangement links TRBV11-3 to TRBJ1-2; the match to TRBD1 covers 8 bases. Germline V gene lookup returns CDR1 SGHNT and CDR2 YENEEA. The V segment lost 5 bases and the J segment 8 bases; nucleotides outside the gene matches: 13. This CDR3 has 15 residues. In nucleotides, the CDR3 is TGTGCCAGCAGCGCCCGGACAGGGATGACTGAAGGCTACACCTTC. This encodes CASSARTGMTEGYTF.

This clonotype has just one count. This rearrangement joins TRBV5-6 to TRBJ2-1; 11 bases map to TRBD2. With the DNA end fitting TRBJ2-7 better, the J assignment may be wrong. The germline CDR1 and CDR2 sequences are SGHDT and YYEEEE. The CDR3 contains 15 residues. In DNA form, the CDR3 reads TGTGCCAGCAAAGCTAGCGGGAGGTTGGGGAATGAGCAGTACTTC. It encodes CASKASGRLGNEQYF.

DNA of the CDR3: TGTGCCAGCAGTTCAGACAGGGGGGCAGGGAACACTGAAGCTTTCTTT. Translation: CASSSDRGAGNTEAFF. The V and J genes are TRBV28 and TRBJ1-1; 9 nucleotides match TRBD1. This CDR3 has 16 residues. The germline V gene has CDR1 MDHEN and CDR2 SYDVKM. Losses at the gene ends were 4 bases for V and 1 base for J; bases not matched to a gene: 7.

The V call is TRBV7-9, the J call TRBJ1-4, with D hard to call. Germline values: CDR1 SEHNR, CDR2 FQNEAQ (reference sequence). The CDR3 is made up of 18 amino acids. V lost 1 base and J lost 8, with 23 bases in between. The CDR3 loop reads CASSLGRLREPLREKLFF. The CDR3 bases are TGTGCCAGCAGCTTAGGCCGGCTTCGGGAACCCTTAAGGGAAAAACTGTTTTTT.

This clonotype was detected a few times. The chain employs TRBV6-1 and TRBJ2-1; 10 positions match TRBD2. This CDR3 has 15 residues. CDR1 is MNHNS, CDR2 SASEGT, per germline. Unmatched junction bases numbered 3, after V lost 2 bases and J lost 5 bases. The CDR3 loop is CASSEKREGDNEQFF. Written as DNA, the CDR3 is TGTGCCAGCAGTGAAAAGCGGGAGGGTGACAATGAGCAGTTCTTC.

In its sample, this clonotype was seen many times. The chain links TRBV30 to TRBJ1-5; no definite D call. The V end lost 0 bases, the J end lost 5 bases, and 8 bases lay between the germline ends. The CDR3 runs to 13 residues. Germline V gene lookup returns CDR1 GTSNPN and CDR2 SVGIG (reference sequence). CDR3 sequence: CAWSVQKDQPQHF. The CDR3 DNA is TGTGCCTGGAGTGTACAGAAGGATCAGCCCCAGCATTTT.

This clonotype has just a few counts. The chain employs TRBV6-9 and TRBJ2-5, with TRBD1 matching over 9 bases. J lost 5 bases, V lost 3 bases, and 16 bases had no gene match. CDR1 and CDR2 from the germline V gene are MNHGY and SVAAGI. The CDR3 contains 18 residues. The CDR3 DNA sequence: TGTGCCAGCAGTTACCCCCCCCGGGACAGGGTCTCAGTGGAGACCCAGTACTTC. As protein: CASSYPPRDRVSVETQYF.

This clonotype was counted between two and nine times. Just one base apart from a much larger clone, this may be a read error. The genes are TRBV7-9 and TRBJ2-1; 7 nucleotides align to TRBD2. With 6 bases clipped from V and 10 bases from J, the junction kept 15 bases outside the gene matches. Per the germline V gene, CDR1 is SEHNR and CDR2 is FQNEAQ (reference sequence). The CDR3 loop spans 15 amino acids. The CDR3 here is CASRPSSGSVGEQFF. The CDR3 DNA reads TGTGCCAGCAGACCGAGTAGCGGGTCCGTAGGGGAGCAGTTCTTC. The whole variable domain, filled in from reference TRBV7-9 and TRBJ2-1, reads DTGVSQNPRHKITKRGQNVTFRCDPISEHNRLYWYRQTLGQGPEFLTYFQNEAQLEKSRLLSDRFSAERPKGSFSTLEIQRTEQGDSAMYLCASRPSSGSVGEQFFGPGTRLTVL.